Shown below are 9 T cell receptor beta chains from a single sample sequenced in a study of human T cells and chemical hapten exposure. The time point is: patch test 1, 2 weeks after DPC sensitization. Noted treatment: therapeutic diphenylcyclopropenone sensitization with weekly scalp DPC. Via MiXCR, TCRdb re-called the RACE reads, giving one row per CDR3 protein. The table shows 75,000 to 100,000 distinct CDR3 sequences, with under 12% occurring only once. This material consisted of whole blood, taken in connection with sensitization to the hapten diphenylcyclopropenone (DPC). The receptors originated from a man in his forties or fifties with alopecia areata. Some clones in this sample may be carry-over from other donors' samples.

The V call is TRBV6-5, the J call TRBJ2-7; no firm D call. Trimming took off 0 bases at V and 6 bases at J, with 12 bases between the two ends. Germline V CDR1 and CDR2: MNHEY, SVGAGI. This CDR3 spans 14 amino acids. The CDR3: CASSYSADTFEQYF. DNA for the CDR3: TGTGCCAGCAGTTACTCGGCGGATACCTTCGAGCAGTACTTC.

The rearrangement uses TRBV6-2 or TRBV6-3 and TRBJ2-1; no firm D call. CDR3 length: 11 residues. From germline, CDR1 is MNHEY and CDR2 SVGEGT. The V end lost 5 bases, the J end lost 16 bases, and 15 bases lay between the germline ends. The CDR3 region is CASSPLVVKFF. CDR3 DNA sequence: TGTGCCAGCAGTCCCCTAGTTGTGAAATTCTTC.

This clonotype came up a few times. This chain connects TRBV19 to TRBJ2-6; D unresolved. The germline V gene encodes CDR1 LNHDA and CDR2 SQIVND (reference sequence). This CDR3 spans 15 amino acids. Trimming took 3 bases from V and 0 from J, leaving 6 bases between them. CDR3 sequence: CASSIPSSGANVLTF. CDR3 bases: TGTGCCAGTAGTATTCCCAGCTCTGGGGCCAACGTCCTGACTTTC.

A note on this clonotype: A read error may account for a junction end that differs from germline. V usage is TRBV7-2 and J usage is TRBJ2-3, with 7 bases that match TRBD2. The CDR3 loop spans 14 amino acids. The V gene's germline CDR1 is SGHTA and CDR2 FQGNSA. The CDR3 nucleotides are TGTGCCAACAGCCGACGGGAGGACGGGACCGCGCAGTATTTT. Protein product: CANSRREDGTAQYF.

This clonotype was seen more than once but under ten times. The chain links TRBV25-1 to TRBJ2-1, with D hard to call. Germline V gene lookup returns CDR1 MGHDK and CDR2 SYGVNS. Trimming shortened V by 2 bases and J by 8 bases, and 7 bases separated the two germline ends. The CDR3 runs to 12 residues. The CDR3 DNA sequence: TGTGCCAGCAGTGAACATTGGTATGAGCAGTTCTTC. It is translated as CASSEHWYEQFF. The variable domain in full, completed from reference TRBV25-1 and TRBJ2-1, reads EADIYQTPRYLVIGTGKKITLECSQTMGHDKMYWYQQDPGMELHLIHYSYGVNSTEKGDLSSESTVSRIRTEHFPLTLESARPSHTSQYLCASSEHWYEQFFGPGTRLTVL.

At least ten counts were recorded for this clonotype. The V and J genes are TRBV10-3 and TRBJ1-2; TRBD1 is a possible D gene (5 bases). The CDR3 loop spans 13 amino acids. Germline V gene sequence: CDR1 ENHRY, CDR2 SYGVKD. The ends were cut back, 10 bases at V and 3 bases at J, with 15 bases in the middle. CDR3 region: CATLRGADYGYTF. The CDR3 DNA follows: TGTGCCACCCTTCGTGGGGCGGACTATGGCTACACCTTC.

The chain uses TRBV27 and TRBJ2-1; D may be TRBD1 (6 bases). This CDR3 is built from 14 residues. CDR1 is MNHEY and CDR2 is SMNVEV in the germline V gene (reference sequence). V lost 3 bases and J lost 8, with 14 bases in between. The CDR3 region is CASSFFNRVDEQFF. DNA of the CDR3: TGTGCCAGCAGTTTCTTTAACAGGGTCGATGAGCAGTTCTTC.

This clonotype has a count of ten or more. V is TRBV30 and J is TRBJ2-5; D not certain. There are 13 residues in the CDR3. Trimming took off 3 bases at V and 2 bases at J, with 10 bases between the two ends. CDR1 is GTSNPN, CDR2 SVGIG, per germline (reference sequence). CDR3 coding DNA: TGTGCCTGGAGGGGTGGGAAACAAGAGACCCAGTACTTC. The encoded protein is CAWRGGKQETQYF.

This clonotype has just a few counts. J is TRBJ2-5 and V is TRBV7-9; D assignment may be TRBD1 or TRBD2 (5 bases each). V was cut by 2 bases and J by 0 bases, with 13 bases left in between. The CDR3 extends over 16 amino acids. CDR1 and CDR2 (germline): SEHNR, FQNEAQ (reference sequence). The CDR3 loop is CASSLFGAPYQETQYF. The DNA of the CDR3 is TGTGCCAGCAGCTTATTCGGGGCGCCATACCAAGAGACCCAGTACTTC.